The rows below give T cell receptor beta chains drawn from one sample of a study of blood T cell repertoires in COVID-19. The assay was immunoSEQ multiplex PCR, and TCRdb's table has in-frame clones only and misses some. The sample has about 190,000 clones, over 75% seen once. Material: peripheral blood. The receptors originated from an elderly woman with active or convalescent COVID-19. Both conserved end residues are trimmed from each CDR3. Fields, in order: J gene, V gene, CDR3 protein.

j_call: TRBJ2-5
v_call: TRBV6-5
cdr3_aa: ASSHRGRETQY

j_call: TRBJ2-5
v_call: TRBV7-9
cdr3_aa: ASSSITGTGEETQY

j_call: TRBJ2-7
v_call: TRBV6-1
cdr3_aa: ASSEDGRVTYEQY

j_call: TRBJ2-7
v_call: TRBV28
cdr3_aa: ASMETGLLEQY

j_call: TRBJ1-1
v_call: TRBV28
cdr3_aa: ASSYPLGRREGTEAF

j_call: TRBJ2-1
v_call: TRBV4-3
cdr3_aa: ASSLRLAGGPDNEQF

j_call: TRBJ2-1
v_call: TRBV3-1/TRBV3-2
cdr3_aa: ASSLGGTSGAYNEQF

j_call: TRBJ1-1
v_call: TRBV18
cdr3_aa: ASSPGQISWGTEAF

j_call: TRBJ1-4
v_call: TRBV6-5
cdr3_aa: ASSEDRVLEKLF

j_call: TRBJ2-7
v_call: TRBV18
cdr3_aa: ASSPPSSSEQY

j_call: TRBJ2-7
v_call: TRBV18
cdr3_aa: ASSPGQGRQQY